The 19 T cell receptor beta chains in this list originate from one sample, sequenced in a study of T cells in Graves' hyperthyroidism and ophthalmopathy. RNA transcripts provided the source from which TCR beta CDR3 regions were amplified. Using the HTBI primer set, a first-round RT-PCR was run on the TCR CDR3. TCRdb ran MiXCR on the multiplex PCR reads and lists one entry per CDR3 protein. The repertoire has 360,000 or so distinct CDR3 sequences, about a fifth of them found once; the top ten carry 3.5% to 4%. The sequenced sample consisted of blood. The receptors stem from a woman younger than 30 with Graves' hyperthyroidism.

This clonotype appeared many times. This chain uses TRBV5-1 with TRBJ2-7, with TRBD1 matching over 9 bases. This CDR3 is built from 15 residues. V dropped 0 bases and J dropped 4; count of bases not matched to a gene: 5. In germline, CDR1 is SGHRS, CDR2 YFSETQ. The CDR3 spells CASSLGGQGMYEQYF. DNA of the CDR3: TGCGCCAGCAGCTTGGGCGGACAGGGGATGTACGAGCAGTACTTC. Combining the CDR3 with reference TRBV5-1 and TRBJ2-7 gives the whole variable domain KAGVTQTPRYLIKTRGQQVTLSCSPISGHRSVSWYQQTPGQGLQFLFEYFSETQRNKGNFPGRFSGRQFSNSRSEMNVSTLELGDSALYLCASSLGGQGMYEQYFGPGTRLTVT.

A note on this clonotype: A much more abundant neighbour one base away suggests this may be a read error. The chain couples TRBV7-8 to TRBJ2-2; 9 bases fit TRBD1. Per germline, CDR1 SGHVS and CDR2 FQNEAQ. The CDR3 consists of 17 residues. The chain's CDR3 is CASSSLRGTGRAGERFF. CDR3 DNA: TGTGCCAGCAGCTCCCTAAGGGGGACAGGGAGAGCCGGGGAGCGGTTTTTT. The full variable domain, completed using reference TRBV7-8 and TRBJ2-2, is GAGVSQSPRYKVAKRGQDVALRCDPISGHVSLFWYQQALGQGPEFLTYFQNEAQLDKSGLPSDRFFAERPEGSVSTLKIQRTQQEDSAVYLCASSSLRGTGRAGERFFGEGSRLTVL.

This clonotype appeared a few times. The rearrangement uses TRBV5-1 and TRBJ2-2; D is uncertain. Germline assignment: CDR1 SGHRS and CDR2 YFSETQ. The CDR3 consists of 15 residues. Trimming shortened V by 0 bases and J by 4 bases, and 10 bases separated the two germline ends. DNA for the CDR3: TGCGCCAGCAGCTTGGCTAGGACGCCCACCGGGGAGCTGTTTTTT. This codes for CASSLARTPTGELFF.

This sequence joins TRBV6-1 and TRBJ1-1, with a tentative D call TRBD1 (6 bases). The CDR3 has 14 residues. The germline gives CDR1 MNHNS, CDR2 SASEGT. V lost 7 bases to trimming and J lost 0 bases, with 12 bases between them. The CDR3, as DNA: TGTGCCAGCACTACAGGGCTCATGAACACTGAAGCTTTCTTT. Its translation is CASTTGLMNTEAFF.

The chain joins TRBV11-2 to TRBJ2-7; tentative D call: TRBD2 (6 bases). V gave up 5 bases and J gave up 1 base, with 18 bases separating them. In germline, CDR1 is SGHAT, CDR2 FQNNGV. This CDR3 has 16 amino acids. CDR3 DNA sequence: TGTGCCAGCAGCCTCGGGTTGGAGCGGGTTTCCTACGAGCAGTACTTC. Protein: CASSLGLERVSYEQYF.

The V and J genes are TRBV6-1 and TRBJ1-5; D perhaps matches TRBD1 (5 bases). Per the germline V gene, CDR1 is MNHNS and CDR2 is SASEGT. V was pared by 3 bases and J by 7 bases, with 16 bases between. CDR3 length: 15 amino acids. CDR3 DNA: TGTGCCAGCAGTGACGGTGGGGGTGCTGGCCAGCCCCAGCATTTT. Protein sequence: CASSDGGGAGQPQHF.

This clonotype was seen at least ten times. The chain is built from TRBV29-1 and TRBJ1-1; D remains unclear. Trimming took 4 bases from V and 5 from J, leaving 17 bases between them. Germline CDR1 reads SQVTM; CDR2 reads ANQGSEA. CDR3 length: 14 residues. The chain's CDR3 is CSVVRRLSGTEAFF. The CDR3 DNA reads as TGCAGCGTTGTTCGTCGTTTGTCGGGTACTGAAGCTTTCTTT.

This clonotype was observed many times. The CDR3 loop reads CASEDRGRNGELFF. In nucleotides, the CDR3 is TGTGCCAGCGAAGACAGGGGGCGTAACGGGGAGCTGTTTTTT. This rearrangement joins TRBV6-1 to TRBJ2-2, with 10 nucleotides matching TRBD1. There are 14 residues in the CDR3. Germline CDR1 and CDR2: MNHNS and SASEGT. V was pared by 8 bases and J by 7 bases, with 7 bases of the junction left unmatched.

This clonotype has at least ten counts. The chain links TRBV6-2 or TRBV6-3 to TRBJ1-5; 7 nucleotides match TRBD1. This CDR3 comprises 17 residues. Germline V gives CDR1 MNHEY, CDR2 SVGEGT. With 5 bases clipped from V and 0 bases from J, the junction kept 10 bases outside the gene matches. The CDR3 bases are TGTGCCAGCAGTGGATGGACAGGCGATTATAGCAATCAGCCCCAGCATTTT. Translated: CASSGWTGDYSNQPQHF.

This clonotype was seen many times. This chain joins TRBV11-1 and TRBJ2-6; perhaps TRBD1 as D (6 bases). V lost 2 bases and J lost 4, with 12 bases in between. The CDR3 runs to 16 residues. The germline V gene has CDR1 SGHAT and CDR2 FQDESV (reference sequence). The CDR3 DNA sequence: TGTGCCAGCAGCTTAAGACAGGCGATGGGGGCCAACGTCCTGACTTTC. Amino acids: CASSLRQAMGANVLTF.

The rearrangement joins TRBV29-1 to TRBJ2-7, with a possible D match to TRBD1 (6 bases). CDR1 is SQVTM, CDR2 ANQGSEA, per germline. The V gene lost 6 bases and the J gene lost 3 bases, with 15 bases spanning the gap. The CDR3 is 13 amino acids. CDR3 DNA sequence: TGCAGCGTCAGGACAGAGATGGTCTACGAGCAGTACTTC. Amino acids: CSVRTEMVYEQYF.

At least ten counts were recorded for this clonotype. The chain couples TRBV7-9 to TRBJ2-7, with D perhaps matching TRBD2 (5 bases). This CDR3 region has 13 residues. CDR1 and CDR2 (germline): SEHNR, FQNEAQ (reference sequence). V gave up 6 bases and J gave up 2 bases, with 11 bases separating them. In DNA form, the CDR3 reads TGTGCCAGCAGTTCTCTCGGGACCTACGAGCAGTACTTC. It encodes CASSSLGTYEQYF. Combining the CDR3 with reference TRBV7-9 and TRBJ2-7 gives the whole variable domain DTGVSQNPRHKITKRGQNVTFRCDPISEHNRLYWYRQTLGQGPEFLTYFQNEAQLEKSRLLSDRFSAERPKGSFSTLEIQRTEQGDSAMYLCASSSLGTYEQYFGPGTRLTVT.

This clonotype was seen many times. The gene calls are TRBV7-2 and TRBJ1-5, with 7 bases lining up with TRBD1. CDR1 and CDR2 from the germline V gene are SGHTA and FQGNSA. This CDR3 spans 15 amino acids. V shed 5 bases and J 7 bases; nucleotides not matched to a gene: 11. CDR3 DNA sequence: TGTGCCAGCAGCCTCACAGGGGACTCTTGGCAGCCCCAGCATTTT. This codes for CASSLTGDSWQPQHF. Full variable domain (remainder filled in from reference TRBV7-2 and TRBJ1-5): GAGVSQSPSNKVTEKGKDVELRCDPISGHTALYWYRQSLGQGLEFLIYFQGNSAPDKSGLPSDRFSAERTGGSVSTLTIQRTQQEDSAVYLCASSLTGDSWQPQHFGDGTRLSIL.

The CDR3 here is CIRPGLAVGGSYEQYF. The CDR3 DNA is TGCATTCGACCGGGACTAGCGGTCGGTGGCTCCTACGAGCAGTACTTC. The chain employs TRBV20-1 and TRBJ2-7; 11 bases are a match to TRBD2. The length of the CDR3 is 16 residues. CDR1 is DFQATT, CDR2 SNEGSKA, per germline (reference sequence).

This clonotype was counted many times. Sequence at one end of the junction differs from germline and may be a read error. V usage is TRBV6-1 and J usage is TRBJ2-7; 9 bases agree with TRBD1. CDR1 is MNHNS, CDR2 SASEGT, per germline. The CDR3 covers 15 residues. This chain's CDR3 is CASSEGTGTAREQYF. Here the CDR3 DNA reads TGTGCCAGCAGCGAAGGGACAGGGACCGCCCGCGAGCAGTACTTC.

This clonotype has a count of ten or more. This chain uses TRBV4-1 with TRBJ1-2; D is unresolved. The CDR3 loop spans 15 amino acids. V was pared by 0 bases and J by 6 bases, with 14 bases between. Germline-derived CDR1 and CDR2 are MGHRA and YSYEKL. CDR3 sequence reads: CASSQDFRVRDGYTF. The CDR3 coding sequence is TGCGCCAGCAGCCAAGATTTCCGGGTGCGAGATGGCTACACCTTC.

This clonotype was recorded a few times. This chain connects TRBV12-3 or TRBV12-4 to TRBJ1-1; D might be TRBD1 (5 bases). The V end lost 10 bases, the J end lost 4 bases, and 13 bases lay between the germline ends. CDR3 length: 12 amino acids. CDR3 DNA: TGTGCCATCAGGGCGGGAGGCACTGAAGCTTTCTTT. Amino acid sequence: CAIRAGGTEAFF.

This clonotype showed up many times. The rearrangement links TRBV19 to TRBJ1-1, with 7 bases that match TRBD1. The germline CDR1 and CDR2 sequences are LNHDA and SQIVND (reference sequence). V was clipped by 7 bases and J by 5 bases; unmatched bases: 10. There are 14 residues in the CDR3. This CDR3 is CASTITGERTEAFF. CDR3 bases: TGTGCCAGTACCATCACAGGGGAAAGAACTGAAGCTTTCTTT.

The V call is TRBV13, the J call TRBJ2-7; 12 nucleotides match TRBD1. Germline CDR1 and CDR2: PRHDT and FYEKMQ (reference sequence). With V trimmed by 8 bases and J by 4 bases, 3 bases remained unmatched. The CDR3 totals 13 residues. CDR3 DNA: TGTGCCAGCGGGGACAGGGGGCTGTACGAGCAGTACTTC. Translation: CASGDRGLYEQYF.